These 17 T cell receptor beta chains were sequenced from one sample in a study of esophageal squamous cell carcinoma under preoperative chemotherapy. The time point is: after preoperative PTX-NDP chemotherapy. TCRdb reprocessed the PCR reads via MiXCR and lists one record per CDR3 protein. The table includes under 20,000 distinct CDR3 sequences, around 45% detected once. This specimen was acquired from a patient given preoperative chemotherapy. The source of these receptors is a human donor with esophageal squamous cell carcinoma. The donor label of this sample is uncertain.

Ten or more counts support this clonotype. Here the CDR3 reads CASSEWQGSEQYF. CDR3 DNA sequence: TGTGCCAGCAGTGAATGGCAGGGGTCCGAGCAGTACTTC. The chain carries TRBV6-1 and TRBJ2-5, with D tentatively TRBD1 (6 bases). The DNA end is a closer match to TRBJ2-7, so the J assignment may be wrong. The CDR3 consists of 13 residues. CDR1 MNHNS and CDR2 SASEGT come from the germline V gene.

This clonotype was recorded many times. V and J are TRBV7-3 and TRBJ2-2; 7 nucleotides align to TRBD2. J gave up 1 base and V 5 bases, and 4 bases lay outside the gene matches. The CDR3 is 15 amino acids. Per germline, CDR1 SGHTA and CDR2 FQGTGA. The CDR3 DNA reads TGTGCCAGCAGCCTGACTAGCAGGAACACCGGGGAGCTGTTTTTT. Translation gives CASSLTSRNTGELFF.

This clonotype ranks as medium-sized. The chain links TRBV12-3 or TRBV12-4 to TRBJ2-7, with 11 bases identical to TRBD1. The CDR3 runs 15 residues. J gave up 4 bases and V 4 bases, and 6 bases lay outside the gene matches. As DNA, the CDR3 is TGTGCCAGCAGTTGGGTAGGGACAGGGGGGTACGAGCAGTACTTC. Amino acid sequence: CASSWVGTGGYEQYF.

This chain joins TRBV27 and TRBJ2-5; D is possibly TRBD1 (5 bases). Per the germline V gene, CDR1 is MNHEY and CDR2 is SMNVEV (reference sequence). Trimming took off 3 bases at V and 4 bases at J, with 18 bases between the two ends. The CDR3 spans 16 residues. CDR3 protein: CASSFSWGGDPETQYF. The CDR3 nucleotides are TGTGCCAGCAGTTTCAGCTGGGGCGGTGACCCAGAGACCCAGTACTTC.

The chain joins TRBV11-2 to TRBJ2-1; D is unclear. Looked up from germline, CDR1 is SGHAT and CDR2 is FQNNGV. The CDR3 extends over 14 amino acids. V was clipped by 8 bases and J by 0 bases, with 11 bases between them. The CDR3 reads CASSVGSSYNEQFF. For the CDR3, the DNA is TGTGCCAGCTCTGTTGGTAGCTCCTACAATGAGCAGTTCTTC. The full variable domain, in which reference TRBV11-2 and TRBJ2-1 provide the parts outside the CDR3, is EAGVAQSPRYKIIEKRQSVAFWCNPISGHATLYWYQQILGQGPKLLIQFQNNGVVDDSQLPKDRFSAERLKGVDSTLKIQPAKLEDSAVYLCASSVGSSYNEQFFGPGTRLTVL.

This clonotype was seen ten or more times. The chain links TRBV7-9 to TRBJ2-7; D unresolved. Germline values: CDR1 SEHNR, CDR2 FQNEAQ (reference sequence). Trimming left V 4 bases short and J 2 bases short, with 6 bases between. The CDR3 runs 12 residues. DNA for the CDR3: TGTGCCAGCAGCTCCTGGGCCTACGAGCAGTACTTC. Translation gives CASSSWAYEQYF.

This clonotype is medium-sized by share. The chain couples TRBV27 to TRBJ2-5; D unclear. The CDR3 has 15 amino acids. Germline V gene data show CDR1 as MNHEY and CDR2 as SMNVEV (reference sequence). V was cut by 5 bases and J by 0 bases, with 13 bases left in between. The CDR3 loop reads CASSLTPLDQETQYF. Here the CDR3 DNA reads TGTGCCAGCAGTCTCACCCCCCTAGACCAAGAGACCCAGTACTTC.

The CDR3 nucleotides read TGTGCCAGCAGTTGGGGGCACAGGGGTTACAACGAGCAGTACTTC. It codes for CASSWGHRGYNEQYF. The chain joins TRBV6-5 to TRBJ2-5, with 7 positions matching TRBD1. Gene TRBJ2-7 matches the end of the DNA better, so the J call may be wrong. This CDR3 region has 15 residues. Germline V gene lookup returns CDR1 MNHEY and CDR2 SVGAGI.

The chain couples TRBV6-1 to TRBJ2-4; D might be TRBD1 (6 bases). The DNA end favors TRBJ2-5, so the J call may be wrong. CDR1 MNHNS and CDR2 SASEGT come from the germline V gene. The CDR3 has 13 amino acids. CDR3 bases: TGTGCCAGCACAGCGACAGGCCAAGAGACCCAGTACTTC. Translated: CASTATGQETQYF.

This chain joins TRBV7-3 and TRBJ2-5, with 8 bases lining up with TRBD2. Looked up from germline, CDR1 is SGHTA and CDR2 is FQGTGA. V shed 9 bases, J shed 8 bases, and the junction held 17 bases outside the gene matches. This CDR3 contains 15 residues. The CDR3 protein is CARGAGSGEIDTQYF. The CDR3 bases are TGTGCCAGGGGCGCTGGTAGCGGGGAGATAGATACCCAGTACTTC.

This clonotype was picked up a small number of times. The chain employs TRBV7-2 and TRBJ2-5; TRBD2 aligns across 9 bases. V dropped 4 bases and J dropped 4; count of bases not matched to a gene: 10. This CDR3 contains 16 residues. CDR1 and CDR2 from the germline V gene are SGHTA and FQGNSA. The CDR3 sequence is CASSSQTSGTRETQYF. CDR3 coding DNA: TGTGCCAGCAGCTCACAGACTAGCGGCACCAGAGAGACCCAGTACTTC.

In nucleotides, the CDR3 is TGTGCCAGCAGCTCGACCCGGGCGGCTTTCTTT. As protein: CASSSTRAAFF. This chain joins TRBV11-3 and TRBJ1-1; unclear D gene. V gave up 4 bases and J gave up 11 bases, with 11 bases separating them. This CDR3 comprises 11 residues. Germline CDR1 reads SGHNT; CDR2 reads YENEEA.

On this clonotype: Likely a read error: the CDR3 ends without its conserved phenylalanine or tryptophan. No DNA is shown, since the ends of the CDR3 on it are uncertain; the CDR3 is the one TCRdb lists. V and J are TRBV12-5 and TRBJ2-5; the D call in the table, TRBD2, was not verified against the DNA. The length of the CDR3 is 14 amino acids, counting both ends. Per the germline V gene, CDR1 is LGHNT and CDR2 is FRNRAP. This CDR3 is CASGLNSGRATWFS.

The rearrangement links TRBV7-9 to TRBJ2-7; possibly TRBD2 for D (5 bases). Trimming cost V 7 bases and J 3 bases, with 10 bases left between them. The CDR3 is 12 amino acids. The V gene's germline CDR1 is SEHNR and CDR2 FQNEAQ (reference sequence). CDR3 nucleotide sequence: TGTGCCAGCACAAGTGGGAGCTACGAGCAGTACTTC. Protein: CASTSGSYEQYF.

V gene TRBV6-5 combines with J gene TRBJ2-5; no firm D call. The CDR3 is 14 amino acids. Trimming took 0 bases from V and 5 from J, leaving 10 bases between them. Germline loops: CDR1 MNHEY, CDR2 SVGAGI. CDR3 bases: TGTGCCAGCAGTTACTCGAGACCGCCGGAGACCCAGTACTTC. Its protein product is CASSYSRPPETQYF.

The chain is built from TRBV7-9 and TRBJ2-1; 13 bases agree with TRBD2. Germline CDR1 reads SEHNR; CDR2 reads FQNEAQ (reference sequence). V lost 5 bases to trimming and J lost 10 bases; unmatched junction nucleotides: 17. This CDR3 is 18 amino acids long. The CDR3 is CASSPTTGLAGSHGEQFF. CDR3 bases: TGTGCCAGCAGCCCAACCACGGGACTAGCGGGATCCCACGGGGAGCAGTTCTTC.

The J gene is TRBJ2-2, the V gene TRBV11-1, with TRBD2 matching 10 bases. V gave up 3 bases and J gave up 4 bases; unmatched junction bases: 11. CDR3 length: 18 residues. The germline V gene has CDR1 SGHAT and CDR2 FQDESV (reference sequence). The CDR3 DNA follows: TGTGCCAGCAGCTTTCTAAGGAGCGGGGGGGGCGGCACCGGGGAGCTGTTTTTT. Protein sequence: CASSFLRSGGGGTGELFF.